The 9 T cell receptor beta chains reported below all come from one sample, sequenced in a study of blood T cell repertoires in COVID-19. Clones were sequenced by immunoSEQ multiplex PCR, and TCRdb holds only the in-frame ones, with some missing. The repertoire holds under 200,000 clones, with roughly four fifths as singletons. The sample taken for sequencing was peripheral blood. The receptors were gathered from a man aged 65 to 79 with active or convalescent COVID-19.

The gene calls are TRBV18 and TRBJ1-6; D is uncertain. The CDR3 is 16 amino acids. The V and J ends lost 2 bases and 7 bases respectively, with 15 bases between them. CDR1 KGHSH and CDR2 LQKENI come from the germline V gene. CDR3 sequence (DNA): TGTGCCAGCTCACCAATGGAGCGGACTAAAAATTCACCCCTCCACTTT. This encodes CASSPMERTKNSPLHF.

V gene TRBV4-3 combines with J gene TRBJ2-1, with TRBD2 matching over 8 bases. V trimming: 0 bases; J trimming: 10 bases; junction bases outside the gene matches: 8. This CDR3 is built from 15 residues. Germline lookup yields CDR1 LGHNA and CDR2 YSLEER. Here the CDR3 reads CASSQDPRGGGEQFF. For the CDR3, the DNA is TGCGCCAGCAGCCAAGATCCCCGGGGGGGCGGCGAGCAGTTCTTC.

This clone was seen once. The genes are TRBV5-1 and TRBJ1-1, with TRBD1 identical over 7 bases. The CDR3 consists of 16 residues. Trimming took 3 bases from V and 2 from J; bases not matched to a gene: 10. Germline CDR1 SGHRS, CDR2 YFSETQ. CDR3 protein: CASSWRDSRGNTEAFF. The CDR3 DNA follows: TGCGCCAGCAGCTGGAGGGACAGTCGGGGAAACACTGAAGCTTTCTTT.

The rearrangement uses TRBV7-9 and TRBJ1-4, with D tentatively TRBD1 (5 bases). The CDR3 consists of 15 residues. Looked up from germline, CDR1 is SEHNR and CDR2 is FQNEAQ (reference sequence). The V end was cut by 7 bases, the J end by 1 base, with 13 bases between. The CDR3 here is CASITGGVTNEKLFF. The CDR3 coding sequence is TGTGCCAGCATCACAGGAGGGGTAACTAATGAAAAACTGTTTTTT.

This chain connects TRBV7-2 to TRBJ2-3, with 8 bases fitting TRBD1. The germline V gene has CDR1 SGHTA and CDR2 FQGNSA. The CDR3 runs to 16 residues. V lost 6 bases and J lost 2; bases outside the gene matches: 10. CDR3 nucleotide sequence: TGTGCCAGCAGTCTCTACAGGGGGAGTTTCACAGATACGCAGTATTTT. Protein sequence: CASSLYRGSFTDTQYF.

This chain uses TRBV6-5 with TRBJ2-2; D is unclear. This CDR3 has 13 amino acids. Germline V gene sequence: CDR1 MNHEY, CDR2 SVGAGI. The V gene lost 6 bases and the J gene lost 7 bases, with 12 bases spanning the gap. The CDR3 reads CASSPMARGELFF. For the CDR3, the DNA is TGTGCCAGCAGCCCGATGGCTCGCGGGGAGCTGTTTTTT.

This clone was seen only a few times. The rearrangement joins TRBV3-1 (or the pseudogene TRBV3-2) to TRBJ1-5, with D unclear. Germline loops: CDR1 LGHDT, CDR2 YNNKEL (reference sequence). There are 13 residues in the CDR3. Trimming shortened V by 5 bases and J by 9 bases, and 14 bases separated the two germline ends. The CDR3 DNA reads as TGTGCCAGCAGCACCCACCTCGGAGGGCCCCAGCATTTT. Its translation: CASSTHLGGPQHF.

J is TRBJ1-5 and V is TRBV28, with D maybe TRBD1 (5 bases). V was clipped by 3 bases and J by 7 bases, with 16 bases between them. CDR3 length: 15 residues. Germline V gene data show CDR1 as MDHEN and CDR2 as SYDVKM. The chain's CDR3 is CASSFGLRGGQPQHF. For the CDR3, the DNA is TGTGCCAGCAGTTTTGGTTTACGGGGGGGGCAGCCCCAGCATTTT.

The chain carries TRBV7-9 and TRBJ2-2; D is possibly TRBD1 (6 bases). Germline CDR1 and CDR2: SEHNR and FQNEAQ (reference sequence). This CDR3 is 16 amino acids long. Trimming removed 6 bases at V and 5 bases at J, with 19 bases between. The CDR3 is CASSPPVGGETGELFF. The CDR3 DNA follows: TGTGCCAGCAGTCCCCCGGTAGGGGGTGAAACCGGGGAGCTGTTTTTT.